The rows below give T cell receptor beta chains drawn from one sample of a study of identical twins. MiXCR, applied by TCRdb to the 5' RACE reads, yields one record per CDR3 protein. This table has a few hundred thousand distinct CDR3 sequences, roughly 15% appearing once. These data also featured in a second study, about yellow fever vaccine responses in identical twins.

Sequencing was performed on CD4+ T cells sorted from blood. The source of these receptors is a young woman in good health. Both conserved end residues are part of each CDR3. Each record gives: D gene, J gene, V gene, clone size, CDR3 protein, CDR3 DNA. The D gene is left open where the match is weak. Clone size appears in some rows only: once, few, many, or a class for an expanded clone.

>-|TRBJ2-7|TRBV6-5|-
CASKAPPEQYF
TGTGCCAGCAAAGCCCCCCCCGAGCAGTACTTC
>-|TRBJ2-5|TRBV29-1|many
CSVEPLQETQYF
TGCAGCGTTGAACCCCTACAAGAGACCCAGTACTTC
>-|TRBJ2-3|TRBV28|-
CASSSRRGPEDTQYF
TGTGCCAGCAGTTCAAGGCGGGGGCCCGAGGATACGCAGTATTTT
>-|TRBJ2-3|TRBV12-3/TRBV12-4|few
CASSFPGPSTDTQYF
TGTGCCAGCAGTTTTCCGGGACCGAGCACAGATACGCAGTATTTT
>TRBD1|TRBJ2-3|TRBV5-1|-
CASSGTGSVVTQYF
TGCGCCAGCAGCGGGACAGGGTCTGTGGTTACGCAGTATTTT
>TRBD2|TRBJ2-3|TRBV7-3|-
CASSLMGGSGDTQYF
TGTGCCAGCAGCTTAATGGGCGGGAGCGGAGATACGCAGTATTTT
>-|TRBJ2-2|TRBV27|many
CASSGAGVSPGSVLFF
TGTGCCAGCAGTGGGGCGGGTGTATCACCGGGGTCGGTGCTGTTTTTT
>-|TRBJ1-1|TRBV20-1|-
CSALGQTTEAFF
TGCAGTGCTCTCGGACAAACGACTGAAGCTTTCTTT
>-|TRBJ1-5|TRBV6-5|few
CASRTGDQPQHF
TGTGCCAGCAGAACGGGAGATCAGCCCCAGCATTTT
>-|TRBJ2-6|TRBV12-3/TRBV12-4|-
CASSAGAGGGIAGANVLTF
TGTGCCAGCAGTGCCGGGGCCGGGGGTGGGATAGCTGGGGCCAACGTTCTGACTTTC
>-|TRBJ1-4|TRBV7-6|-
CASNQRGGPNEKLFF
TGTGCCAGCAACCAAAGGGGGGGACCTAATGAAAAACTGTTTTTT
>-|TRBJ2-1|TRBV29-1|few
CSVRTSSYNEQFF
TGCAGCGTTAGAACGAGCTCCTACAATGAGCAGTTCTTC
>-|TRBJ2-2|TRBV28|-
CASTRIKGTGELFF
TGTGCCAGCACCCGGATAAAGGGGACCGGGGAGCTGTTTTTT
>-|TRBJ1-4|TRBV5-1|-
CASHPTWGPNEKLFF
TGCGCCAGCCACCCGACCTGGGGGCCTAATGAAAAACTGTTTTTT
>-|TRBJ1-4|TRBV29-1|-
CSGSFQGGEKLFF
TGCAGCGGTAGCTTCCAGGGAGGTGAAAAACTGTTTTTT
>-|TRBJ2-5|TRBV14|-
CASSQDGAETQYF
TGTGCCAGCAGCCAAGACGGGGCGGAGACCCAGTACTTC
>-|TRBJ2-2|TRBV2|many
CASRSQGTGELFF
TGTGCCAGTAGATCACAGGGAACCGGGGAGCTGTTTTTT
>TRBD2|TRBJ2-5|TRBV20-1|few
CSASGLAPPETQYF
TGCAGTGCTTCGGGACTAGCTCCGCCAGAGACCCAGTACTTC
>-|TRBJ2-3|TRBV28|few
CASSPTGLTDTQYF
TGTGCCAGCAGTCCCACCGGGCTCACAGATACGCAGTATTTT
>-|TRBJ2-5|TRBV5-6|-
CASSLQNYQTQYF
TGTGCCAGCAGCTTGCAGAACTACCAGACCCAGTACTTC
>TRBD1|TRBJ1-2|TRBV12-3/TRBV12-4|-
CASSPTGLGYTF
TGTGCCAGCAGTCCGACAGGGTTGGGCTACACCTTC
>-|TRBJ2-4|TRBV20-1|-
CSTTRPAKNIQYF
TGCAGTACGACACGTCCTGCCAAAAACATTCAGTACTTC
>-|TRBJ1-5|TRBV20-1|few
CSARDLGDQPQHF
TGCAGTGCTAGAGATCTAGGGGATCAGCCCCAGCATTTT
>-|TRBJ2-5|TRBV11-2|few
CASSFFRAGSIQETQYF
TGTGCCAGCAGCTTTTTTCGGGCAGGGAGTATCCAAGAGACCCAGTACTTC
>-|TRBJ2-3|TRBV27|few
CASQIKTQKDTQYF
TGTGCCAGCCAGATCAAAACCCAAAAAGATACGCAGTATTTT
>-|TRBJ1-1|TRBV5-1|-
CASSPTSAGPTEAFF
TGCGCCAGCAGCCCTACTTCGGCAGGGCCCACTGAAGCTTTCTTT
>-|TRBJ1-2|TRBV15|few
CATSRGGTQNYGYTF
TGTGCCACCAGCAGGGGCGGGACGCAGAACTATGGCTACACCTTC
>TRBD2|TRBJ2-3|TRBV12-3/TRBV12-4|few
CASRGLAGLSTDTQYF
TGTGCCAGCAGGGGCTTAGCGGGACTTTCGACAGATACGCAGTATTTT
>-|TRBJ1-2|TRBV5-6|-
CASSLEPGHNYGYTF
TGTGCCAGCAGCTTGGAGCCAGGGCATAACTATGGCTACACCTTC
>TRBD1|TRBJ1-2|TRBV28|-
CASSLWGTGENGYTF
TGTGCCAGCAGTTTATGGGGGACAGGGGAGAATGGCTACACCTTC
>-|TRBJ2-2|TRBV5-5|many
CASSFTGNTGELFF
TGTGCCAGCAGCTTTACGGGTAACACCGGGGAGCTGTTTTTT
>TRBD1|TRBJ1-5|TRBV27|-
CASSPRQGRNQPQHF
TGTGCCAGCAGTCCGCGACAGGGGCGCAATCAGCCCCAGCATTTT
>-|TRBJ2-2|TRBV7-8|-
CASSFREGGNTGELFF
TGTGCCAGCAGCTTTCGCGAGGGCGGGAACACCGGGGAGCTGTTTTTT
>-|TRBJ1-6|TRBV6-1|few
CASRGGGGGSYNSPLHF
TGTGCCAGCAGGGGGGGTGGTGGCGGCTCCTATAATTCACCCCTCCACTTT
>TRBD2|TRBJ2-5|TRBV11-1|once
CASSATRLAGGRNQETQYF
TGTGCCAGCAGCGCGACCCGACTAGCGGGGGGCCGTAACCAAGAGACCCAGTACTTC
>-|TRBJ1-4|TRBV3-1|-
CASSQVTGENEKLFF
TGTGCCAGCAGCCAAGTTACGGGTGAGAATGAAAAACTGTTTTTT
>-|TRBJ2-3|TRBV5-6|-
CASSLIGFGTDTQYF
TGTGCCAGCAGCCTGATCGGCTTCGGAACAGATACGCAGTATTTT
>TRBD1|TRBJ2-5|TRBV27|-
CASSPKVTGGPLGTQYF
TGTGCCAGCAGCCCAAAGGTCACAGGGGGCCCACTGGGGACCCAGTACTTC
>-|TRBJ2-7|TRBV20-1|few
CSAQRAYEQYF
TGCAGTGCTCAGCGAGCCTACGAGCAGTACTTC
>-|TRBJ1-5|TRBV11-2|few
CASSLGGQKNQPQHF
TGTGCCAGCAGCTTAGGGGGTCAGAAAAATCAGCCCCAGCATTTT
>TRBD1|TRBJ1-2|TRBV29-1|-
CSVAGTGYFGYTF
TGCAGCGTAGCCGGGACAGGGTATTTTGGCTACACCTTC
>-|TRBJ2-1|TRBV5-8|-
CASSSQRTRANEQFF
TGTGCCAGCAGCTCCCAGCGGACCAGAGCCAATGAGCAGTTCTTC
>-|TRBJ1-3|TRBV7-9|many
CASSLSGNSGNTIYF
TGTGCCAGCAGCTTATCAGGGAACTCTGGAAACACCATATATTTT
>TRBD1|TRBJ2-2|TRBV4-1|-
CASSGQGEVNTGELFF
TGCGCCAGCAGCGGACAGGGGGAAGTCAACACCGGGGAGCTGTTTTTT
>-|TRBJ2-1|TRBV2|many
CASRDLLGGFYEQFF
TGTGCCAGCAGAGACCTGCTTGGGGGTTTCTATGAGCAGTTCTTC
>-|TRBJ1-2|TRBV6-4|once
CASSEDSSRYGYTF
TGTGCCAGCAGTGAGGACAGTTCACGCTATGGCTACACCTTC
>-|TRBJ2-3|TRBV3-1|-
CASSQGSPGGLRTDTQYF
TGTGCCAGCAGCCAAGGGTCCCCTGGAGGTTTGCGGACAGATACGCAGTATTTT
>TRBD1|TRBJ2-7|TRBV13|few
CASSLFLGQGYEQYF
TGTGCCAGCAGCTTATTCTTGGGACAGGGCTACGAGCAGTACTTC
>-|TRBJ1-5|TRBV4-1|-
CASSQDSYSNQPQHF
TGCGCCAGCAGCCAAGACAGCTACAGCAATCAGCCCCAGCATTTT
>-|TRBJ1-1|TRBV6-5|few
CASSYSRSQENTEAFF
TGTGCCAGCAGTTACTCGAGAAGTCAGGAGAACACTGAAGCTTTCTTT
>-|TRBJ1-4|TRBV14|-
CASSQGENEKLFF
TGTGCCAGCAGCCAAGGGGAGAATGAAAAACTGTTTTTT
>-|TRBJ2-3|TRBV7-3|-
CASSLVGGPDTQYF
TGTGCCAGCAGCTTAGTGGGAGGACCAGATACGCAGTATTTT
>TRBD1|TRBJ2-5|TRBV7-2|-
CASSPQGARGQETQYF
TGTGCCAGCAGCCCACAGGGGGCGCGGGGCCAAGAGACCCAGTACTTC
>TRBD2|TRBJ2-4|TRBV6-1|-
CASSGTSGGYIQYF
TGTGCCAGCAGTGGGACTAGCGGGGGGTACATTCAGTACTTC
>TRBD1|TRBJ1-5|TRBV10-3|few
CAIKVQGDNQPQHF
TGTGCCATCAAGGTACAGGGGGACAATCAGCCCCAGCATTTT
>-|TRBJ1-1|TRBV11-2|-
CASRRWGRAYTEAFF
TGTGCCAGCAGGCGCTGGGGCAGGGCCTACACTGAAGCTTTCTTT
>-|TRBJ1-4|TRBV20-1|few
CSARKRSTNEKLFF
TGCAGTGCCCGGAAGAGGAGCACTAATGAAAAACTGTTTTTT